The sequence of this T cell receptor beta chain was determined in a study of blood T cells in healthy people across ages. Study outcomes and limitations: Long-lived donors exceeded aged donors in naive CD4+ cells and diversity.

V lost 5 bases and J lost 1, with 6 bases in between. This CDR3 spans 13 amino acids. Germline V gene data show CDR1 as PRHDT and CDR2 as FYEKMQ (reference sequence). Combining a sample-barcoded 5' primer with a J-beta primer mix, a second PCR ran for roughly 7 to 11 cycles. TCRdb re-analysed the 5' RACE reads in MiXCR, keeping a single row per CDR3 protein. The sample lists 550,000 to 650,000 distinct CDR3 sequences, about 28% seen once, with roughly 14% in the top ten. Donor samples were obtained from healthy Caucasian individuals from Russia, aged roughly 6 to 95. Samples each had at least 5 micrograms of total RNA extracted. A few counts support this clonotype. The antigen is unknown.

The gene calls are TRBV13 and TRBJ1-5; D call uncertain. This TCR came from a woman of 80 years or more in good health. Sequenced sample: blood. The DNA for the CDR3 is TGTGCCAGCAGCCGTTTGAGCAATCAGCCCCAGCATTTT. This translates into CASSRLSNQPQHF.